A selection of T cell receptor beta chains follows, all from one sample in a study of quantifying T cell responses using KT2 cells. TCRdb ran MiXCR on the UMI-ligation and nested PCR reads and lists one entry per CDR3 protein. The data hold 50,000 to 70,000 distinct CDR3 sequences, with around 12% observed a single time. Sequenced sample: PBMCs spiked with cells of the T cell clone KT2. Receptors originate from a human donor. Each CDR3 is given with its conserved first and last residue. The D gene is left open where the match is weak.

TRBJ2-3 | TRBV2 | - | CASLLLRTDTQYF
TRBJ2-7 | TRBV14 | - | CASSQELGTQGGHYEQYF
TRBJ2-7 | TRBV24-1 | TRBD1 | CATSDGQGAREQYF
TRBJ2-7 | TRBV2 | TRBD1 | CASSEVGTASYEQYF
TRBJ1-1 | TRBV4-1 | - | CASSHQEAYWDTEAFF
TRBJ1-1 | TRBV2 | TRBD1 | CASSMGQVLSEAFF
TRBJ1-1 | TRBV20-1 | - | CSALLGEIEAFF
TRBJ1-2 | TRBV2 | TRBD1 | CASSEAGRTGAGGYTF
TRBJ2-7 | TRBV4-1 | TRBD2 | CASSQTRGGSSYEQYF
TRBJ2-6 | TRBV3-1 | - | CASSQDWSSGANVLTF
TRBJ1-4 | TRBV2 | TRBD1 | CASSQGEEEKLFF
TRBJ2-5 | TRBV10-3 | TRBD2 | CAISESRGGQETQYF
TRBJ2-3 | TRBV25-1 | - | CASSPGPGTQYF
TRBJ2-3 | TRBV3-1 | TRBD1 | CASSRDRGRTDTQYF
TRBJ2-3 | TRBV3-1 | TRBD2 | CASSQAGTSPSDTQYF
TRBJ1-2 | TRBV18 | - | CASSPQLNYGYTF
TRBJ2-3 | TRBV12-3/TRBV12-4 | - | CASSNAATDTQYF
TRBJ2-7 | TRBV20-1 | TRBD1 | CSARAPDRDYEQYF
TRBJ2-7 | TRBV14 | - | CASSHAYYEQYF
TRBJ2-3 | TRBV6-5 | TRBD1 | CASSPRTGWGTDTQYF
TRBJ2-2 | TRBV27 | - | CASSTEYSRVPGELFF
TRBJ1-4 | TRBV29-1 | - | CSVVMAGGRLFF
TRBJ2-6 | TRBV19 | - | CASSIDSTSGANVLTF
TRBJ1-1 | TRBV6-5 | - | CASSYSWARDTEAFF
TRBJ2-3 | TRBV6-1 | - | CASSVGEDTQYF
TRBJ2-7 | TRBV20-1 | - | CSAREIEKTYEQYF
TRBJ2-3 | TRBV6-1 | - | CASWGRTDTQYF
TRBJ1-4 | TRBV27 | - | CASSRQGATNEKLFF
TRBJ2-3 | TRBV15 | TRBD2 | CATSRRLAADTQYF
TRBJ2-1 | TRBV11-2 | TRBD2 | CASTHSGRAGDEQFF
TRBJ1-6 | TRBV6-2/TRBV6-3 | - | CASRNPGAPHSPLHF
TRBJ2-5 | TRBV6-6 | - | CASSYTAGRGEETQYF
TRBJ2-3 | TRBV7-9 | - | CASSPGGPGWLSTDTQYF
TRBJ2-1 | TRBV18 | TRBD1 | CASSPTPKGGDEQFF
TRBJ2-7 | TRBV12-3/TRBV12-4 | - | CASSLTSSYEQYF
TRBJ1-6 | TRBV7-2 | - | CASRLGGNSPLHF
TRBJ1-5 | TRBV5-1 | TRBD1 | CASKSPDRENQPQHF
TRBJ1-2 | TRBV6-5 | - | CASSYRARGSYTF
TRBJ2-5 | TRBV4-3 | TRBD1 | CASSQALRQGADETQYF
TRBJ2-1 | TRBV5-6 | - | CASSSEYNEQFF
TRBJ1-6 | TRBV20-1 | - | CSAKRQIDSPLHF
TRBJ2-1 | TRBV20-1 | TRBD1 | CSARTGWLNEQFF
TRBJ1-1 | TRBV29-1 | - | CSVEVGASEAFF
TRBJ2-3 | TRBV12-3/TRBV12-4 | - | CASSRVYTDTQYF
TRBJ1-4 | TRBV5-5 | - | CASSLRGSPGPNEKLFF
TRBJ2-1 | TRBV6-6 | - | CASSYSSGTLGNEQFF
TRBJ2-1 | TRBV30 | TRBD2 | CASGLAVYNEQFF
TRBJ2-1 | TRBV10-3 | - | CAISELPGTEFF
TRBJ1-3 | TRBV25-1 | TRBD1 | CASSEYGQGGNTIYF
TRBJ2-2 | TRBV2 | TRBD1 | CASRKTGQDTGELFF
TRBJ2-2 | TRBV27 | - | CASSFDRLLNTGELFF